What follows describes a single T cell receptor beta chain. Its antigen is as yet unknown. This sample was taken from a study of blood T cells in healthy people across ages. This CDR3 has 13 residues. Trimming shortened V by 4 bases and J by 3 bases, and 6 bases separated the two germline ends. Germline V CDR1 and CDR2: LGHDT, YNNKEL (reference sequence). Primers used in a second PCR of about 7 to 12 cycles were a sample-barcoded 5' primer and a J-beta primer mix. Using its own MiXCR run on the 5' RACE reads, TCRdb lists one record per CDR3 protein. The table shows 540,000 or so distinct CDR3 sequences, with 20% to 30% occurring only once. The study's findings and limits: A roughly linear fall in TCR beta diversity per million T cells was seen with increasing age.

These data were likewise used in another study, on T cells of mothers and their children. As that study records: Barcodes and 2-4 random nucleotides were added by M1S in the second PCR.

Sequenced sample: blood. The sequence came from a boy between 10 and 17 years old in good health. This rearrangement joins TRBV3-1 to TRBJ1-4; no definite D call. The CDR3 nucleotides read TGTGCCAGCAGCCTGACACCTAATGAAAAACTGTTTTTT. This translates into CASSLTPNEKLFF.